This entry is about one T cell receptor (beta chain). This sample is drawn from a study of blood T cell repertoires in COVID-19. About the research overall: Material from acute and convalescent COVID-19 was sourced from the United States, Italy and Spain. From T cells, B-cell-depleted T cells, or PBMCs came the material, which was cDNA or gDNA.

The CDR3 runs to 14 residues. V lost 3 bases and J lost 7; bases outside the gene matches: 7. Germline V gene sequence: CDR1 KGHSH, CDR2 LQKENI. Original processing notes: Nucleated cell number was recorded as an estimate derived from reference gene primer amplification. Clones were sequenced by immunoSEQ multiplex PCR, and TCRdb holds only the in-frame ones, with some missing. V, J and clone size are those of that table, while D and trimming were read from the DNA. The data hold about 190,000 clones, with approximately 91% observed a single time. The sample comprised peripheral blood. The TCR originated in a woman aged 40 to 50 who had recovered from COVID-19. The chain uses TRBV18 and TRBJ1-1, with TRBD1 matching over 8 bases. The CDR3 protein is CASSPSLTGDEAFF. As DNA, the CDR3 is TGTGCCAGCTCACCCTCCTTGACAGGGGATGAAGCTTTCTTT.